These T cell receptor beta chains were read from a single sample in a study of kidney transplant recipient with SARS-CoV-2 infection. TCRdb reprocessed the reads via MiXCR and lists one record per CDR3 protein. The sample lists 250,000 or so distinct CDR3 sequences, under 35% occurring once. Sample: a blood sample, taken at baseline and on day 111 from a kidney transplant recipient. The receptors shown here come from a male patient in his 30s who had COVID-19 and was a kidney transplant recipient. The T cells may partly be graft donor cells. Both conserved end residues are part of each CDR3. Fields, in order: CDR3 DNA, CDR3 protein, V gene, clone size, D gene, CDR3 length, J gene. The D gene is left open where the match is weak. Some rows have no size entry. The others give once, few or many, or a class for an expanded clone.

DNA: TGTGCCAGCAGCCAATCTGTTCCCATTTCTTTCTCTGAGACCCAGTACTTC
CDR3: CASSQSVPISFSETQYF
V: TRBV3-1
size: many
D: -
length: 17
J: TRBJ2-5

DNA: TGTGCCAGCTCCTTACTAGCGGGAAGATACGAGCAGTACTTC
CDR3: CASSLLAGRYEQYF
V: TRBV28
size: many
D: TRBD2
length: 14
J: TRBJ2-7

DNA: TGTGCCAGCAGGGCCTGTCATCCACGAAAGACCTATGGCTACACCTTC
CDR3: CASRACHPRKTYGYTF
V: TRBV5-8
size: many
D: -
length: 16
J: TRBJ1-2

DNA: TGCGCCAGCAGCCAAGAAACTCACAATGAGCAGTTCTTC
CDR3: CASSQETHNEQFF
V: TRBV4-3
size: few
D: -
length: 13
J: TRBJ2-1

DNA: TGCAGTGCAGCCACTAGCGGGAGTCAGCAAGAGACCCAGTACTTC
CDR3: CSAATSGSQQETQYF
V: TRBV20-1
size: -
D: TRBD2
length: 15
J: TRBJ2-5

DNA: TGTGCCAGCAGCGACCTAAACGATCTCGGAAAGACCTATGGCTACACCTTC
CDR3: CASSDLNDLGKTYGYTF
V: TRBV11-3
size: many
D: -
length: 17
J: TRBJ1-2

DNA: TGTGCCAGCAGACCGGGACAGGGTAATGAAAAACTGTTTTTT
CDR3: CASRPGQGNEKLFF
V: TRBV28
size: many
D: TRBD1
length: 14
J: TRBJ1-4

DNA: TGTGCCAGCAGTTACGAGAAGGGACACGTTCGCTACGAGCAGTACTTC
CDR3: CASSYEKGHVRYEQYF
V: TRBV6-2/TRBV6-3
size: many
D: -
length: 16
J: TRBJ2-7

DNA: TGTGCCAGCACTCACGGGCTTGGGTTGACAGATACGCAGTATTTT
CDR3: CASTHGLGLTDTQYF
V: TRBV28
size: few
D: -
length: 15
J: TRBJ2-3

DNA: TGTGCCAGCAGTTGTCCCCCCAGCTTCCGAAAGACCTATGGCTACACCTTC
CDR3: CASSCPPSFRKTYGYTF
V: TRBV12-3/TRBV12-4
size: many
D: -
length: 17
J: TRBJ1-2

DNA: TGTTGCCAGCAGCGAAAAGCATCACGAGGACAAAGTCGGGCCAACGTCCTGACTTTC
CDR3: CCQQRKASRGQSRANVLTF
V: TRBV7-1
size: -
D: -
length: 19
J: TRBJ2-6

DNA: TGTGCCAGCAACCTGGGCCATTCACGGAGCACCGGGGAGCTGTTTTTT
CDR3: CASNLGHSRSTGELFF
V: TRBV9
size: few
D: -
length: 16
J: TRBJ2-2

DNA: TGCGCCAGCAGTGAGCTGGGACTAGCGAACCTCTACAATGAGCAGTTCTTC
CDR3: CASSELGLANLYNEQFF
V: TRBV10-1
size: -
D: TRBD2
length: 17
J: TRBJ2-1

DNA: TGTGCCAGCAGTTACCGAAACTCCCGACAGCCCCGGTTGAAAGGAGCAACCGGGGAGCCGTTTTTT
CDR3: CASSYRNSRQPRLKGATGEPFF
V: TRBV6-2/TRBV6-3
size: -
D: -
length: 22
J: TRBJ2-2

DNA: TGTGCCAGCAGCACCGGGACTAGCGGATACGAGCAGTACTTC
CDR3: CASSTGTSGYEQYF
V: TRBV9
size: many
D: TRBD2
length: 14
J: TRBJ2-7

DNA: TGTGCCACCAGTGAGCAAGTTAGTACCAGAAAGACCTATGGCTACACCTTC
CDR3: CATSEQVSTRKTYGYTF
V: TRBV24-1
size: many
D: -
length: 17
J: TRBJ1-2

DNA: TGTGCCAGCAGCCTTGTAGGACCGCGAGATGAAAAACTGTTTTTT
CDR3: CASSLVGPRDEKLFF
V: TRBV3-1
size: many
D: -
length: 15
J: TRBJ1-4

DNA: TGTGCCAGCAGCTATTGGCTCAAAGGTTGGAAGACCTATGGCTACACCTTC
CDR3: CASSYWLKGWKTYGYTF
V: TRBV4-2
size: -
D: -
length: 17
J: TRBJ1-2

DNA: TGTGCCAGCAGTCCGTTCGCCTCACACGGAAAGACCTATGGCTACACCTTC
CDR3: CASSPFASHGKTYGYTF
V: TRBV6-4
size: many
D: -
length: 17
J: TRBJ1-2

DNA: TGTGCCTGGAGTACCGGACAGGAGAAACAGTTCTTC
CDR3: CAWSTGQEKQFF
V: TRBV30
size: many
D: TRBD1
length: 12
J: TRBJ2-1

DNA: TGTGCCAGCAAAGCGGGACAGGGCTCCACTCCCGGAAACACCATATATTTT
CDR3: CASKAGQGSTPGNTIYF
V: TRBV6-1
size: many
D: TRBD1
length: 17
J: TRBJ1-3

DNA: TGTGCCAGCTGGGGGAGCAACTATGGCTACACCTTC
CDR3: CASWGSNYGYTF
V: TRBV6-2/TRBV6-3
size: many
D: -
length: 12
J: TRBJ1-2

DNA: TGTGCCTGGAGTGTACTCAAGACCCAGTACTTC
CDR3: CAWSVLKTQYF
V: TRBV30
size: many
D: -
length: 11
J: TRBJ2-5

DNA: TGTGCCAGCAGCACCGTTGGTGGCGGGGATGAAAAACTGTTTTTT
CDR3: CASSTVGGGDEKLFF
V: TRBV11-3
size: many
D: -
length: 15
J: TRBJ1-4